This TCR beta chain is drawn from a study of blood T cell repertoires in COVID-19. In the authors' methods: Researchers report that nucleated cell counts were estimated from reference gene primer amplification. Libraries were prepared by immunoSEQ multiplex PCR; TCRdb keeps only in-frame clonotypes and omits some of them. That table supplies the V and J calls and clone size; D and trimming were determined from the DNA. The table lists about 140,000 clones, around 90% of them singletons, with approximately 10% in the top ten. The sample taken for sequencing was peripheral blood. This receptor was obtained from a woman aged 80 or over with acute or convalescent COVID-19.

The CDR3: CASSLGSGYGYTF. The CDR3 DNA sequence: TGTGCCAGCAGTTTAGGCAGCGGCTATGGCTACACCTTC. J is TRBJ1-2 and V is TRBV12-3 or TRBV12-4; D remains ambiguous. Trimming shortened V by 1 base and J by 4 bases, and 7 bases separated the two germline ends. This CDR3 has 13 amino acids.